This T cell receptor beta chain is drawn from a study of cytomegalovirus exposure and HLA in healthy donors. The study's findings and limits: Rarity held for most TCR sequences, but there were some public TCRs that occurred in many donors. It was found in a later analysis that first-cohort TCR clusters tended to co-occur in the 100 to 150 validation repertoires.

CDR3 size: 13 residues. Germline CDR1 ENHRY, CDR2 SYGVKD. The germline V and J ends were trimmed by 4 bases and 5 bases, with 9 bases remaining between them. About this clone itself: The antigen is not known.

Some clones are missing from TCRdb's copy, which holds only in-frame ones; the method was immunoSEQ multiplex PCR. The top ten hold about 0.99% of the sample, which has 260,000 or so clones, roughly 90% seen once. This chain joins TRBV10-3 and TRBJ1-5; D is possibly TRBD1 (5 bases). Sequenced: PBMCs. The clonotype comes from a woman aged 18-29 years in good health and CMV-seronegative. Here the CDR3 reads CAISAGFDQPQHF. In DNA form, the CDR3 reads TGTGCCATCAGTGCAGGGTTCGATCAGCCCCAGCATTTT.